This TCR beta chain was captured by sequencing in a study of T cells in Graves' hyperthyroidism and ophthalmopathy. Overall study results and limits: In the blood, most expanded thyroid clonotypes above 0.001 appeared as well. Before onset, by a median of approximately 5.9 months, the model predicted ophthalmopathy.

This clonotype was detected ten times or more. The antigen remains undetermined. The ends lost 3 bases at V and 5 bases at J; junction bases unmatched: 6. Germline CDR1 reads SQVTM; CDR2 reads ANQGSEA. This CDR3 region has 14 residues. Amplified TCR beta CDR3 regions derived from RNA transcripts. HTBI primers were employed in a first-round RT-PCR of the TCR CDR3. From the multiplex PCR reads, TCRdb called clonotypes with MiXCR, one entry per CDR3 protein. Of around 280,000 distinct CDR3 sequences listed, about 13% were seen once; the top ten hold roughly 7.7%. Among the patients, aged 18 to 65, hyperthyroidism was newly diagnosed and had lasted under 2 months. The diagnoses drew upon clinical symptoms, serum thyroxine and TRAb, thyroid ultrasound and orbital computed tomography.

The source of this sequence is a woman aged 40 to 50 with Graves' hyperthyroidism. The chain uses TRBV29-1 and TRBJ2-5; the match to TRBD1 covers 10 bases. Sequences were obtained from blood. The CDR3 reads CSVDRDRGRETQYF. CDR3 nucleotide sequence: TGCAGCGTTGATAGGGACAGGGGACGGGAGACCCAGTACTTC.